This section outlines one T cell receptor beta chain sequence together with its context. Its antigen is undetermined. This sample was taken from a study of blood T cells in healthy people across ages. Study-wide findings and caveats: The study could not conclusively compare naive and antigen-experienced cells, given its unsorted PBMCs. With donor CMV status unknown, expanded clonotype changes were possibly confounded. Measured against age, TCR beta diversity per million T cells decreased in a roughly linear manner.

It was with a sample-barcoded 5' primer and a J-beta primer mix that a second PCR of about 6 to 12 cycles was run. Each cDNA molecule, via a template-switch adaptor with 12 random nucleotides, was tagged. TCRdb used MiXCR to reprocess the 5' RACE reads, holding one entry per CDR3 protein. The table has some 1.4 million distinct CDR3 sequences, approximately 40% seen once. V lost 3 bases and J 1 base, leaving 9 bases between the germline ends. The CDR3 is 13 amino acids. Looked up from germline, CDR1 is DFQATT and CDR2 is SNEGSKA (reference sequence). Material for sequencing was blood. The chain carries TRBV20-1 and TRBJ1-2, with D uncertain. The receptor was derived from a woman aged 18-30 years in good health. The CDR3 spells CSARDDGNYGYTF. The CDR3, as DNA: TGCAGTGCTAGGGACGACGGTAACTATGGCTACACCTTC.